Each of the 24 T cell receptor beta chains below was sequenced from the same sample in a study of blood T cell repertoires in COVID-19. TCRdb's table, derived via immunoSEQ multiplex PCR, lists solely in-frame clones and lacks some. This table has 84,000 or so clones, about four fifths appearing once. The sequencing input was peripheral blood. These TCRs come from a man aged 65-85 years with COVID-19, enrolled during active disease.

This sequence joins TRBV5-8 and TRBJ2-1, with 8 bases that match TRBD2. Germline loops: CDR1 SGHTS, CDR2 YDEGEE. The V segment lost 4 bases and the J segment 6 bases; nucleotides outside the gene matches: 9. The CDR3 consists of 15 residues. Here the CDR3 DNA reads TGTGCCAGCAGCCGAGGAGCGGGAGCCCCCAATGAGCAGTTCTTC. It translates to CASSRGAGAPNEQFF.

The chain couples TRBV12-3 or TRBV12-4 to TRBJ1-4; D is ambiguous. The V end lost 3 bases, the J end lost 8 bases, and 10 bases lay between the germline ends. The CDR3 has 13 amino acids. The CDR3 DNA reads TGTGCCAGCAGTTTCTTTTCTGAGGAAAAACTGTTTTTT. It codes for CASSFFSEEKLFF.

The chain joins TRBV6-5 to TRBJ1-2, with D perhaps matching TRBD1 (5 bases). Germline V gene lookup returns CDR1 MNHEY and CDR2 SVGAGI. This CDR3 has 14 residues. V shed 5 bases and J shed 8 bases, with 18 bases lying between them. CDR3: CASSTSGDFGGYTF. CDR3 sequence (DNA): TGTGCCAGCAGTACCTCGGGGGACTTCGGGGGCTACACCTTC.

The CDR3 reads CASSQVGRGGTDTQYF. The DNA for the CDR3 is TGTGCCAGCAGCCAAGTGGGGCGGGGGGGTACAGATACGCAGTATTTT. The chain uses TRBV4-2 and TRBJ2-3; TRBD2 matches at 9 bases. Trimming at V came to 1 base and at J to 3 bases, leaving 5 bases not matched to a gene. CDR1 and CDR2 from the germline V gene are LGHNA and YNFKEQ. The CDR3 is 16 residues long.

CDR3 region: CASSYSMADNTEAFF. The CDR3, as DNA: TGTGCCAGCAGTTACTCGATGGCAGATAACACTGAAGCTTTCTTT. The J gene is TRBJ1-1, the V gene TRBV6-5; D is unclear. V lost 0 bases, J lost 2 bases, and 10 bases lay in between. The CDR3 totals 15 residues. CDR1 and CDR2 from the germline V gene are MNHEY and SVGAGI.

The chain has TRBV7-9 and TRBJ2-1; D possibly corresponds to TRBD1 (5 bases). The CDR3 loop spans 15 amino acids. The germline V gene has CDR1 SEHNR and CDR2 FQNEAQ (reference sequence). With 5 bases removed from V and 4 bases from J, the gap between germline ends came to 15 bases. DNA for the CDR3: TGTGCCAGCAGCCCCAGACAGCAGCTTTACAATGAGCAGTTCTTC. Encoded protein: CASSPRQQLYNEQFF.

In regard to this clone: The sample has other DNA sequences that encode this CDR3 too. The chain has TRBV5-1 and TRBJ2-1, with 12 bases that match TRBD2. The CDR3 length is 16 residues. CDR1 is SGHRS, CDR2 YFSETQ, per germline. J was trimmed by 4 bases and V by 2 bases; bases with no gene match: 4. CDR3 region: CASSLSGTSGYNEQFF. The CDR3 DNA reads as TGCGCCAGCAGCTTATCCGGGACTAGCGGGTACAATGAGCAGTTCTTC. The variable domain in full, with the rest retrieved from reference TRBV5-1 and TRBJ2-1, is KAGVTQTPRYLIKTRGQQVTLSCSPISGHRSVSWYQQTPGQGLQFLFEYFSETQRNKGNFPGRFSGRQFSNSRSEMNVSTLELGDSALYLCASSLSGTSGYNEQFFGPGTRLTVL.

The V gene is TRBV28, the J gene TRBJ2-7; D remains ambiguous. V was clipped by 9 bases and J by 0 bases, with 9 bases between them. From germline, CDR1 is MDHEN and CDR2 SYDVKM. This CDR3 comprises 12 residues. The CDR3 spells CASSVYSYEQYF. The CDR3 nucleotides are TGTGCCAGTTCAGTTTACTCCTACGAGCAGTACTTC.

The CDR3 loop reads CASSDSGTYEQYF. The DNA for the CDR3 is TGTGCCAGCAGTGATTCGGGAACCTACGAGCAGTACTTC. The rearrangement links TRBV2 to TRBJ2-7, with D possibly TRBD2 on 5 matching bases. The germline V and J ends were trimmed by 3 bases and 2 bases, with 8 bases remaining between them. CDR1 and CDR2 (germline): SNHLY, FYNNEI. CDR3 length equals 13 residues.

The chain recombines TRBV6-2 or TRBV6-3 with TRBJ2-7; TRBD1 aligns across 10 bases. CDR1 is MNHEY and CDR2 is SVGEGT in the germline V gene. The CDR3 consists of 16 residues. Trimming at V came to 2 bases and at J to 1 base, leaving 5 bases not matched to a gene. CDR3 residues: CASSYRAGQGSYEQYF. The CDR3 nucleotides are TGTGCCAGCAGTTACCGGGCGGGACAGGGGTCCTACGAGCAGTACTTC.

The V call is TRBV6-5, the J call TRBJ2-7; a possible D gene is TRBD1 (5 bases). The CDR3 extends over 15 amino acids. CDR1 and CDR2 (germline): MNHEY, SVGAGI. The germline V and J ends were trimmed by 6 bases and 3 bases, with 18 bases remaining between them. The CDR3 region has the DNA TGTGCCAGCAGCCGACCCGGCAGGGCTCTCTACGAGCAGTACTTC. Translating gives CASSRPGRALYEQYF.

This clone appeared once. This chain connects TRBV13 to TRBJ2-5; D is undetermined. Trimming stripped 2 bases from V and 5 bases from J, with 9 bases between. The germline gives CDR1 PRHDT, CDR2 FYEKMQ (reference sequence). The CDR3 runs 13 residues. CDR3 region: CASSLSLMETQYF. In nucleotides, the CDR3 is TGTGCCAGCAGCTTAAGCCTTATGGAGACCCAGTACTTC.

The chain links TRBV27 to TRBJ1-5, with 9 bases that match TRBD1. This CDR3 is built from 14 residues. The V gene's germline CDR1 is MNHEY and CDR2 SMNVEV (reference sequence). V was clipped by 6 bases and J by 6 bases; unmatched bases: 6. In DNA form, the CDR3 reads TGTGCCAGCAGCAACAGGGGGCGAGGTCAGCCCCAGCATTTT. Translating it yields CASSNRGRGQPQHF.

V and J are TRBV5-5 and TRBJ2-7; 7 nucleotides align to TRBD1. The V gene's germline CDR1 is SGHKS and CDR2 YYEKEE (reference sequence). V was clipped by 0 bases and J by 2 bases; unmatched bases: 11. CDR3 length: 17 amino acids. This CDR3 reads CASSLVTGVPTTYEQYF. The CDR3 DNA follows: TGTGCCAGCAGCTTGGTCACAGGGGTTCCTACAACCTACGAGCAGTACTTC.

The chain has TRBV19 and TRBJ2-3; D is possibly TRBD1 (6 bases). The CDR3 runs to 14 residues. Germline values: CDR1 LNHDA, CDR2 SQIVND (reference sequence). The ends were cut back, 4 bases at V and 3 bases at J, with 11 bases in the middle. The CDR3 reads CASSTLRGTDTQYF. Written as DNA, the CDR3 is TGTGCCAGTAGTACCCTAAGGGGGACAGATACGCAGTATTTT.

The J gene is TRBJ1-1, the V gene TRBV5-4; TRBD1 matches at 7 bases. CDR1 and CDR2 (germline): SGHNT, YYREEE (reference sequence). V dropped 2 bases and J dropped 1; count of bases not matched to a gene: 2. CDR3 size: 14 residues. The CDR3 loop is CASSFGQANTEAFF. CDR3 sequence (DNA): TGTGCCAGCAGCTTCGGACAGGCGAACACTGAAGCTTTCTTT.

In its sample, this clone was seen a few times. The V gene is TRBV19, the J gene TRBJ1-4, with D maybe TRBD1 (6 bases). CDR1 and CDR2 (germline): LNHDA, SQIVND (reference sequence). The CDR3 contains 15 residues. The germline V and J ends were trimmed by 6 bases and 7 bases, with 18 bases remaining between them. The DNA for the CDR3 is TGTGCCAGTAGGATCCGGGGGGCTTTGGGTGAAAAACTGTTTTTT. This sequence encodes CASRIRGALGEKLFF. The whole variable domain, filled in from reference TRBV19 and TRBJ1-4, reads DGGITQSPKYLFRKEGQNVTLSCEQNLNHDAMYWYRQDPGQGLRLIYYSQIVNDFQKGDIAEGYSVSREKKESFPLTVTSAQKNPTAFYLCASRIRGALGEKLFFGSGTQLSVL.

The J gene is TRBJ2-1, the V gene TRBV20-1; 11 bases are a match to TRBD2. The germline V gene encodes CDR1 DFQATT and CDR2 SNEGSKA (reference sequence). The CDR3 covers 13 residues. V was pared by 3 bases and J by 5 bases, with 0 bases of the junction left unmatched. The CDR3 sequence is CSASSGGDNEQFF. Written as DNA, the CDR3 is TGCAGTGCTAGTAGCGGGGGGGACAATGAGCAGTTCTTC.

This clone was seen ten or more times. V is TRBV6-5 and J is TRBJ2-7, with 7 bases identical to TRBD1. The CDR3 is 14 amino acids. Looked up from germline, CDR1 is MNHEY and CDR2 is SVGAGI. The V gene end was trimmed by 5 bases and the J gene end by 3 bases; junction bases not matched to a gene: 7. The CDR3 bases are TGTGCCAGCAGTAAAAGACAGGGAAACTACGAGCAGTACTTC. It codes for CASSKRQGNYEQYF.

The J gene is TRBJ2-3, the V gene TRBV24-1, with 11 nucleotides matching TRBD2. Germline CDR1 is KGHDR and CDR2 is SFDVKD. This CDR3 is 15 amino acids long. J gave up 4 bases and V 7 bases, and 6 bases lay outside the gene matches. The CDR3 bases are TGTGCCACCAGCCATAGCGGGAGGGCCCCAGATACGCAGTATTTT. Translation gives CATSHSGRAPDTQYF.

This chain links TRBV29-1 with TRBJ1-3, with a tentative D call TRBD1 (5 bases). This CDR3 contains 12 residues. Trimming left V 4 bases short and J 6 bases short, with 10 bases between. CDR1 SQVTM and CDR2 ANQGSEA come from the germline V gene. In DNA form, the CDR3 reads TGCAGCGTTGCGGGGGATGAAAACACCATATATTTT. Amino acid sequence: CSVAGDENTIYF.

This clone was seen more than once but under ten times. V usage is TRBV5-6 and J usage is TRBJ1-4; 10 positions match TRBD1. V lost 4 bases to trimming and J lost 11 bases; unmatched junction nucleotides: 5. Germline CDR1 and CDR2: SGHDT and YYEEEE. The CDR3 loop spans 13 amino acids. CDR3 in DNA: TGTGCCAGCAGCAACCGGGACAGGGGCAAACTGTTTTTT. Translating gives CASSNRDRGKLFF. Based on the CDR3 plus reference TRBV5-6 and TRBJ1-4, the full variable domain is DAGVTQSPTHLIKTRGQQVTLRCSPKSGHDTVSWYQQALGQGPQFIFQYYEEEERQRGNFPDRFSGHQFPNYSSELNVNALLLGDSALYLCASSNRDRGKLFFGSGTQLSVL.

The chain carries TRBV7-9 and TRBJ1-2; possibly TRBD1 for D (5 bases). Trimming pared 0 bases from V and 7 bases from J, leaving 9 bases between. Germline CDR1 SEHNR, CDR2 FQNEAQ (reference sequence). The CDR3 extends over 13 amino acids. DNA for the CDR3: TGTGCCAGCAGCTTAGCGGGGGGGTCTGGCTACACCTTC. Translated: CASSLAGGSGYTF.

The rearrangement joins TRBV3-1 (or the pseudogene TRBV3-2) to TRBJ2-1; TRBD1 agrees at 9 bases. The length of the CDR3 is 17 residues. Germline V gene sequence: CDR1 LGHDT, CDR2 YNNKEL (reference sequence). V was pared by 1 base and J by 2 bases, with 6 bases of the junction left unmatched. This chain's CDR3 is CASSQVGGQGPYNEQFF. CDR3 coding DNA: TGTGCCAGCAGCCAAGTGGGGGGACAGGGCCCCTACAATGAGCAGTTCTTC.